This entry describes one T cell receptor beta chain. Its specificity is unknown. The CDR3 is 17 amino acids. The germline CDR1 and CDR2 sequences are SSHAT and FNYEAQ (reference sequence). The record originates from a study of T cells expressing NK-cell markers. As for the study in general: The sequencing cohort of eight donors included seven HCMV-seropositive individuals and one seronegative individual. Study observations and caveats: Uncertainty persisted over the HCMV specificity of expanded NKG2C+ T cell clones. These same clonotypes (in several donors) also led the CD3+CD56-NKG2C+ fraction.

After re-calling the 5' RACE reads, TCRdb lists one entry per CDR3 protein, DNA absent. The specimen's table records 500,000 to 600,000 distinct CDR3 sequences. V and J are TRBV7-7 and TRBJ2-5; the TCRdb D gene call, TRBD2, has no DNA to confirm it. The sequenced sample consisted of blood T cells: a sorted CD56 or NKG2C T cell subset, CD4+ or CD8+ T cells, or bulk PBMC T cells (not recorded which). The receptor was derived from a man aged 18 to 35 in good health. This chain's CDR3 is CASSGPMTSGGQETQYF.